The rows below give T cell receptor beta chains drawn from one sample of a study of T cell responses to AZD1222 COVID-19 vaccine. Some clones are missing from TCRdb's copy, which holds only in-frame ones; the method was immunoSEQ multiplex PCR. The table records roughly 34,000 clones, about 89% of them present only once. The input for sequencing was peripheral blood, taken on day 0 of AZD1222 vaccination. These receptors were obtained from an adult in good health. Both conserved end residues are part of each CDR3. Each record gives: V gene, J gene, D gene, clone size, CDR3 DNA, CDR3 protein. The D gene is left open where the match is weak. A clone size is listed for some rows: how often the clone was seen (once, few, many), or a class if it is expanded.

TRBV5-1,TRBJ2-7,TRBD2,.,TGCGCCAGCAGCTTTCTAGCGGGAGGTAACTACGAGCAGTACTTC,CASSFLAGGNYEQYF
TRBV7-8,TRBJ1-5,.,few,TGTGCCAGCAGCTTGTTCGGGACCGTCAATCAGCCCCAGCATTTT,CASSLFGTVNQPQHF
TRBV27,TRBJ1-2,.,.,TGTGCCAGCAGTCCAACTACAGGGAACTATGGCTACACCTTC,CASSPTTGNYGYTF
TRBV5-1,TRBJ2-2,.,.,TGCGCCAGCAGCTTATTATCAGGGGTGGCCGGGGAGCTGTTTTTT,CASSLLSGVAGELFF
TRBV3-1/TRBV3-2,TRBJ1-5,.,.,TGTGCCAGCAGCCAAGGCGGTCAGCCCCAGCATTTT,CASSQGGQPQHF
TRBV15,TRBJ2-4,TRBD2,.,TGTGCCACCAGAGCGGGAGGGCCGGACAAAAACATTCAGTACTTC,CATRAGGPDKNIQYF
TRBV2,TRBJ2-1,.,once,TGTGCCAGCAGTGAAGCTTACCCGCCGACCACCAACAATGAGCAGTTCTTC,CASSEAYPPTTNNEQFF
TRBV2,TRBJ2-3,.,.,TGTGCCAGCAGTGAAGCTGGGTCATTTGCAGATACGCAGTATTTT,CASSEAGSFADTQYF
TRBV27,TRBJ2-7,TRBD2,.,TGTGCCAGCAGTAAAGCCCTAGCGGGGGGTAGGTATTTGCAGTACTTC,CASSKALAGGRYLQYF
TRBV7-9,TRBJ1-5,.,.,TGTGCCAGCAGCTTAGAGGTGGGTCAGCCCCAGCATTTT,CASSLEVGQPQHF
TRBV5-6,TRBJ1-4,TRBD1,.,TGTGCCAGCACCTTGACAGGGGATATTAATGAAAAACTGTTTTTT,CASTLTGDINEKLFF
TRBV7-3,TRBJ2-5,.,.,TGTGCCAGCAGCCAGGGGCCTGGGCAAGAGACCCAGTACTTC,CASSQGPGQETQYF
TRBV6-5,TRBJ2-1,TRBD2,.,TGTGCCAGCAGTAAGAGCGGGGGGTTCTACAATGAGCAGTTCTTC,CASSKSGGFYNEQFF
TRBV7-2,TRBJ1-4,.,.,TGTGCCAGCAGCATCGCAGGGAGAACTAATGAAAAACTGTTTTTT,CASSIAGRTNEKLFF
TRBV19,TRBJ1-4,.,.,TGTGCCAGTAGAGGGTACAGCCATGGAAGGTTCGCAACTAATGAAAAACTGTTTTTT,CASRGYSHGRFATNEKLFF